What follows is one T cell receptor beta chain and its context. In the authors' methods: Using reference gene primer amplification, nucleated cell counts were estimated. TCRdb's table, derived via immunoSEQ multiplex PCR, lists solely in-frame clones and lacks some. The DNA gave D and trimming, while V, J and clone size come from that table. The sample carries about 170,000 clones, approximately 80% recorded once. These data originate in a study of blood T cell repertoires in COVID-19. Study as a whole: Italy, Spain and the United States were the sources of the convalescent and acute COVID-19 samples. T cells, B-cell-depleted T cells, or PBMCs supplied cDNA or gDNA.

V was clipped by 7 bases and J by 6 bases; unmatched bases: 8. CDR1 is ENHRY, CDR2 SYGVKD, per germline. CDR3 length: 16 residues. While infection was still active, Seattle patients were enrolled and then followed longitudinally. This receptor was obtained from a woman in her 70s with COVID-19, enrolled during active disease. This chain uses TRBV10-3 with TRBJ2-2; 13 nucleotides line up with TRBD2. What was sequenced was peripheral blood. In DNA, the CDR3 is TGTGCCATCACTAGGACTAGCGGGAGTCAACCCGGGGAGCTGTTTTTT. Its translation is CAITRTSGSQPGELFF.